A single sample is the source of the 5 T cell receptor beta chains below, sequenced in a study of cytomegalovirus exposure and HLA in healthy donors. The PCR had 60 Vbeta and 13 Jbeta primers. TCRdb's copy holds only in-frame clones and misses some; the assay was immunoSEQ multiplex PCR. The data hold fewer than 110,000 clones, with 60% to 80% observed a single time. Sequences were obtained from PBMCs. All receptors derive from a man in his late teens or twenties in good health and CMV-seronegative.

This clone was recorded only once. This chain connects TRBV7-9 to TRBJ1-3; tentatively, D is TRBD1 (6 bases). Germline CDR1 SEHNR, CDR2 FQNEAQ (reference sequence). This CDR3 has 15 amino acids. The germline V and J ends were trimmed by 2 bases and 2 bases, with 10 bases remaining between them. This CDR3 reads CASSLLTGAGNTIYF. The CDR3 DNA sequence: TGTGCCAGCAGCTTATTGACAGGTGCTGGAAACACCATATATTTT. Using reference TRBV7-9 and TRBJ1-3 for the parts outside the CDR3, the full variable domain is DTGVSQNPRHKITKRGQNVTFRCDPISEHNRLYWYRQTLGQGPEFLTYFQNEAQLEKSRLLSDRFSAERPKGSFSTLEIQRTEQGDSAMYLCASSLLTGAGNTIYFGEGSWLTVV.

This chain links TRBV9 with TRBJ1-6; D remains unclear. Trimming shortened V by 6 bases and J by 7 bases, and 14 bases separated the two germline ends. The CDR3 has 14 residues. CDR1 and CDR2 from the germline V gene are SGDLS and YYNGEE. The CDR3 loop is CASTGTVPNSPLHF. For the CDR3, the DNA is TGTGCCAGCACCGGTACGGTCCCGAATTCACCCCTCCACTTT.

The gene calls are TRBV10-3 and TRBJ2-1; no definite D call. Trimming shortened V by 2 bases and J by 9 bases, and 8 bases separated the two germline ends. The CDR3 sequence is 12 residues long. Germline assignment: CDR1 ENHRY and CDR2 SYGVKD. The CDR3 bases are TGTGCCATCAGTGAGCGAGCTAGTGAGCAGTTCTTC. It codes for CAISERASEQFF.

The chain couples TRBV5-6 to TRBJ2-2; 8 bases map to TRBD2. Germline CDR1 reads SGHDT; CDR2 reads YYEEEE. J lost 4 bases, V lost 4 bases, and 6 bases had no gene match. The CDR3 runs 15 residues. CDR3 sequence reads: CASSLLGGGTGELFF. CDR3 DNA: TGTGCCAGCAGCCTCCTCGGGGGGGGCACCGGGGAGCTGTTTTTT.

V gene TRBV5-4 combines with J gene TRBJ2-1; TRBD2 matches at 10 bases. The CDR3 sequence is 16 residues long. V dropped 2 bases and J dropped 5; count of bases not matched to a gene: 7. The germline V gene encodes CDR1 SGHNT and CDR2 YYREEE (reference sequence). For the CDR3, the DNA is TGTGCCAGCAGCTTAAAGCTAGCGGGAGAAAACAATGAGCAGTTCTTC. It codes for CASSLKLAGENNEQFF.